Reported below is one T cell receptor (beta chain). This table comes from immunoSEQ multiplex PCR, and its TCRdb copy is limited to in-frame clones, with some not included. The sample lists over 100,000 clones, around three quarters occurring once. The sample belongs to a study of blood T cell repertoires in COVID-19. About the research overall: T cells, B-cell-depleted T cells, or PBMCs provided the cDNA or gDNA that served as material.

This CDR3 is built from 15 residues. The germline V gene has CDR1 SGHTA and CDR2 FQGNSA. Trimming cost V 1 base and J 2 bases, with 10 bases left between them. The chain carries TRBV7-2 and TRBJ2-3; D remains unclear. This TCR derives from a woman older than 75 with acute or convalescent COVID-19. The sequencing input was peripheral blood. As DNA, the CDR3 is TGTGCCAGCAGCTTAGATTCAGGATACACAGATACGCAGTATTTT. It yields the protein CASSLDSGYTDTQYF.